Given below is one T cell receptor beta chain in context. Many counts were recorded for this clonotype. Its cognate antigen has yet to be identified. No base qualities exist here, and no much larger clone lies one base off it. This sample stems from a study of molecular identifiers for immune sequencing clone quantification (dated by TCRdb to the late 2010s). At the level of the whole study: For a replicate experiment, RNA from around 20,000 or 100,000 naive CD8 T cells was divided into five aliquots, of which four were sequenced. This methods study used CD8 T cells to benchmark TCR RNA copy counting and molecular-identifier clustering-based TCR repertoire sequencing (MIDCIRS).

Naive CD8 T cell libraries were made from around 18,000 to 910,000 sorted cells using 10%, 30% or 50% of purified RNA. On a BD FACSAria II, naive CD8 T cells were FACS-sorted as CD8+CD4-CCR7+CD45RA+ and collected into RLT Plus buffer. To test detection sensitivity, Jurkat RNA equivalent to over 8 TCR copies was spiked into samples of about 18,000-1,000,000 naive CD8 T cells. Enrichment of CD8 T cells was performed with RosetteSep CD8+ T Cell Enrichment Cocktail and Ficoll-Paque, after which ACK red cell lysis was carried out. Libraries were made using PCR. For sequencing, a NextSeq 500 was employed. Preparation of bulk TCR libraries followed a previously described approach, with the TCR primers listed in Table S5. The Qiagen AllPrep DNA/RNA kit was used to purify total RNA. Before analysis, reads from multiple sequencing runs of the same library were pooled. For the original study's pipeline: Reads were retained only if their TCR constant sequence matched exactly, and those retained reads were trimmed to 150 nt and grouped according to their 12-nt molecular barcodes. Within each barcode group, reads were sub-clustered at a 15% Levenshtein threshold, and quality-weighted consensus sequences were built per RNA molecule. Non-functional sequences were removed, as were lower-count sequences one edit away from another. Based on a fit of two negative binomial distributions, barcode sub-clusters having less than 20% of the maximum read count were discarded. TCRdb cleaned the public reads at Q25 with fastp, built clones with MiXCR and kept in-frame beta chains. Rows are unified per CDR3 protein, each entry keeping the most common DNA and genes. The V and J calls here are based on TCRdb, not the publication. The sample table lists approximately 100,000 distinct CDR3 sequences, roughly a third of them with a count of one. Together, the top ten hold about 4.2% of the sample.

The CDR3 starts with the cysteine, ends with the phenylalanine, and has 13 residues. The CDR3 DNA has 39 bases and is translated from base 1. CDR1 and CDR2 (SGHNT, YYREEE) derive from the germline V gene (reference sequence). Relative to germline, V is 5 bases shorter and J is 5 bases shorter, with 14 bases between their ends. The research as a whole found: Roughly 2.8 recovered TCR RNA copies per cell were obtained by modeling, versus approximately 10 by digital PCR, implying a capture efficiency of about 30%. Spiked-in Jurkat TCR RNA equivalent to a single cell was reported to be detectable even among fewer than 1.2 million naive CD8 T cells. When barcode sub-clustering was left out, chimeric consensus sequences inflated TCR diversity, with chimeras reaching as high as 47%. The naive libraries included spiked-in Jurkat TCR RNA (10 copies' worth), and this RNA is not part of the donor repertoire. Clones above 20 RNA copies held over 98% of molecules in CMV-specific effector cells but under 1% in naive cells. Identical TCR molecules sharing a barcode could cause highly expanded clone sizes to be underestimated.

Material for sequencing was naive CD8+ T cells from blood, with Jurkat cell RNA spiked in. The cell subset or site label here, explained by the study, means: FACS-sorted CD8+CD4-CCR7+CD45RA+ naive T cells. This sequence was found in a human donor in good health. Some libraries in this study had Jurkat cell RNA spiked in. The chain uses TRBV5-4 and TRBJ2-7; a tentative D match to TRBD1 spans 7 bases. Here the CDR3 is given as CASSGGTENEQYF. The sequenced DNA: TGTGCCAGCAGTGGGGGGACAGAGAACGAGCAGTACTTC.